This T cell receptor beta chain comes out of a study of blood T cell repertoires in COVID-19. The CDR3 consists of 13 residues. J lost 5 bases, V lost 5 bases, and 5 bases had no gene match. Germline V gene lookup returns CDR1 SGHAT and CDR2 FQNNGV. Methods used by the authors: Nucleated cell number was recorded as an estimate derived from reference gene primer amplification. Here immunoSEQ multiplex PCR was the method, and the copy in TCRdb shows in-frame clones only, minus some. V and J calls and clone size are those listed in that table; D and trimming were worked out from the DNA. The sample has over 250,000 clones, about 80% seen once.

Sequenced: peripheral blood. This clonotype was sampled from a woman in her forties or fifties who had recovered from COVID-19. The chain has TRBV11-2 and TRBJ2-7; 8 bases fit TRBD2. DNA for the CDR3: TGTGCCAGCAGCCATACGGGGGGGAACGAGCAGTACTTC. It yields the protein CASSHTGGNEQYF.